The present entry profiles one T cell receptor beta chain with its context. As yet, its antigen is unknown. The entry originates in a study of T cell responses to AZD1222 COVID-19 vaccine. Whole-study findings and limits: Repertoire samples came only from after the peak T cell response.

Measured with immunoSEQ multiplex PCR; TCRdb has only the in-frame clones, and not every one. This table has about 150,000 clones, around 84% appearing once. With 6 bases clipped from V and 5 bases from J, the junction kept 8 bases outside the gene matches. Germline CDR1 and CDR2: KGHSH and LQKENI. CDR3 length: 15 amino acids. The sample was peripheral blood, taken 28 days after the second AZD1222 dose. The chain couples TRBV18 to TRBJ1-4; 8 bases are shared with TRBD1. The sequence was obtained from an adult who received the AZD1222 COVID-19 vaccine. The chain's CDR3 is CASSPETGANEKLFF. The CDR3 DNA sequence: TGTGCCAGCTCTCCCGAGACAGGGGCGAATGAAAAACTGTTTTTT. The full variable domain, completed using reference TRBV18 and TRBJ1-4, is NAGVMQNPRHLVRRRGQEARLRCSPMKGHSHVYWYRQLPEEGLKFMVYLQKENIIDESGMPKERFSAEFPKEGPSILRIQQVVRGDSAAYFCASSPETGANEKLFFGSGTQLSVL.